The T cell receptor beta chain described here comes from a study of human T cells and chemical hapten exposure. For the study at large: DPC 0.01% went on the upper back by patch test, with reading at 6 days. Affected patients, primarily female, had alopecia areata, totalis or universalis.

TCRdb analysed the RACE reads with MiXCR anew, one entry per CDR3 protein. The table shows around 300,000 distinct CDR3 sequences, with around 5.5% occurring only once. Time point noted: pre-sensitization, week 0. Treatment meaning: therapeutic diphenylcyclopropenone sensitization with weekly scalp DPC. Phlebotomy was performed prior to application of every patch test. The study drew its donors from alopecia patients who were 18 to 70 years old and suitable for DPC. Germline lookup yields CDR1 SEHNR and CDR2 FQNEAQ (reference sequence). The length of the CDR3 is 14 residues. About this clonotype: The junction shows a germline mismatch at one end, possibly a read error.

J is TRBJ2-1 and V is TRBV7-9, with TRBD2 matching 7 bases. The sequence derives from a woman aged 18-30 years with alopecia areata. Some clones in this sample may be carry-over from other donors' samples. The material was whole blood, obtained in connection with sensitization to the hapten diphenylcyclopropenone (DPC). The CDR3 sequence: CASSQTSSNNEQFF. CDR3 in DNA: TGTGCCAGCAGCCAGACTAGCTCCAACAATGAGCAGTTCTTC.